This passage covers 5 T cell receptor beta chains from one sample sequenced in a study of blood T cell repertoires in COVID-19. Using immunoSEQ multiplex PCR, the repertoire was profiled, and TCRdb retains in-frame clones only, with some absent. The table lists 50,000 to 70,000 clones, around 84% of them singletons. Material: peripheral blood. These receptor sequences come from a woman aged 55-70 years with acute or convalescent COVID-19.

This clone was seen just once. The J gene is TRBJ1-4, the V gene TRBV5-1, with 9 bases lining up with TRBD1. The CDR3 sequence is 16 residues long. With 3 bases clipped from V and 4 bases from J, the junction kept 7 bases outside the gene matches. Germline CDR1 reads SGHRS; CDR2 reads YFSETQ. The CDR3 sequence is CASSSGTGLRNEKLFF. CDR3 sequence (DNA): TGCGCCAGCAGCTCCGGGACAGGGCTTCGTAATGAAAAACTGTTTTTT.

The chain joins TRBV3-1 (or the pseudogene TRBV3-2) to TRBJ1-1; TRBD1 matches at 9 bases. Germline CDR1 and CDR2: LGHDT and YNNKEL (reference sequence). With 4 bases clipped from V and 0 bases from J, the junction kept 6 bases outside the gene matches. This CDR3 contains 16 residues. The CDR3 region has the DNA TGTGCCAGCAGCCTCGGACAGGGGATCATGAACACTGAAGCTTTCTTT. Translated, it gives CASSLGQGIMNTEAFF.

V usage is TRBV6-5 and J usage is TRBJ2-1; 11 positions agree with TRBD2. The CDR3 has 14 amino acids. Germline V lookup: CDR1 MNHEY, CDR2 SVGAGI. V was pared by 7 bases and J by 7 bases, with 6 bases of the junction left unmatched. The CDR3 is CASTSSGGRNEQFF. DNA of the CDR3: TGTGCCAGCACTTCTAGCGGGGGGAGGAATGAGCAGTTCTTC.

This clone has a single count. The rearrangement joins TRBV27 to TRBJ1-2, with 9 bases matching TRBD1. In germline, CDR1 is MNHEY, CDR2 SMNVEV (reference sequence). The J segment lost 8 bases and the V segment lost 0 bases, leaving 7 bases of the junction unmatched. The CDR3 has 15 residues. The CDR3 DNA is TGTGCCAGCAGTTTATCGGGGACAGGGAGTGGAGGCTACACCTTC. It specifies CASSLSGTGSGGYTF.

This chain joins TRBV6-6 and TRBJ2-7; possibly TRBD1 for D (6 bases). Germline values: CDR1 MNHNY, CDR2 SVGAGI (reference sequence). Trimming stripped 4 bases from V and 0 bases from J, with 16 bases between. The CDR3 covers 16 residues. CDR3 DNA: TGTGCCAGCAGTTTACAGGGTGGCGAGAGCTCCTACGAGCAGTACTTC. Its protein is CASSLQGGESSYEQYF.